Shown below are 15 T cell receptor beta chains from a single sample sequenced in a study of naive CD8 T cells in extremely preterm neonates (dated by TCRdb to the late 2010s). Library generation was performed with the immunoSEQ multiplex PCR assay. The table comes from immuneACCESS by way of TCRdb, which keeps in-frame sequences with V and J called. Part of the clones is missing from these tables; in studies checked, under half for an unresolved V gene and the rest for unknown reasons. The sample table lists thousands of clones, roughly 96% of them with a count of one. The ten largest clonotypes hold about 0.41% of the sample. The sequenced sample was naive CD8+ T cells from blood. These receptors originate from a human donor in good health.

The CDR3 here is CAISESNQGAGQETQYF. In nucleotides, the CDR3 is TGTGCCATCAGTGAGTCGAATCAGGGAGCGGGACAAGAGACCCAGTACTTC. The chain employs TRBV10-3 and TRBJ2-5, with TRBD2 matching 7 bases. V lost 0 bases to trimming and J lost 2 bases; unmatched junction nucleotides: 9. CDR3 length equals 17 residues. Germline CDR1 ENHRY, CDR2 SYGVKD.

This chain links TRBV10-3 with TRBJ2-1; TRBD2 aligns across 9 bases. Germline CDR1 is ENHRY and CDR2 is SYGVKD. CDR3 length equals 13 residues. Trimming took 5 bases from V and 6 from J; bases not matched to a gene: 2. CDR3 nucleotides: TGTGCCATCAGTCGGGGACTAGCCAATGAGCAGTTCTTC. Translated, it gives CAISRGLANEQFF.

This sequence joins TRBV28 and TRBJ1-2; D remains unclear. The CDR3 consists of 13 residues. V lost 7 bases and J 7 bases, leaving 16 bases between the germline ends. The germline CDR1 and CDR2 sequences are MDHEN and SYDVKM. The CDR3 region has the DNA TGTGCCAGCACCACAAACCGACACCTTGGCTACACCTTC. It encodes CASTTNRHLGYTF.

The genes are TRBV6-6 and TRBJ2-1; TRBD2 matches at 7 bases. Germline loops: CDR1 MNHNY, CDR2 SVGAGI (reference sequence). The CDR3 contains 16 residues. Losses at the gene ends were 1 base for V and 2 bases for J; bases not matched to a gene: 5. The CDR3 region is CASSYWEGKAYNEQFF. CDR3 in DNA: TGTGCCAGCAGTTACTGGGAGGGGAAAGCCTACAATGAGCAGTTCTTC.

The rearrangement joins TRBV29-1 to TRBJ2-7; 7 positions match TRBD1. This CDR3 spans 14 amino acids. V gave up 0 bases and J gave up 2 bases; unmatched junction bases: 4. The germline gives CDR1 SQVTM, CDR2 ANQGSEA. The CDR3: CSVEDGQDPYEQYF. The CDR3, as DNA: TGCAGCGTTGAAGACGGACAGGACCCCTACGAGCAGTACTTC.

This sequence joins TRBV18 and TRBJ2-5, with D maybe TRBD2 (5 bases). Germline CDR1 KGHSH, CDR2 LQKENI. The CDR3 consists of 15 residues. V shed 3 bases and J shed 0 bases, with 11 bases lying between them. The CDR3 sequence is CASSPVGVNQETQYF. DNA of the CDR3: TGTGCCAGCTCACCTGTCGGGGTTAACCAAGAGACCCAGTACTTC.

The CDR3 bases are TGCGCCAGCAGCCAAGGAGGCAGGGTAAGAGCTTTCTTT. It yields the protein CASSQGGRVRAFF. The chain combines TRBV4-3 with TRBJ1-1, with a possible D match to TRBD1 (5 bases). The CDR3 runs to 13 residues. Germline CDR1 LGHNA, CDR2 YSLEER. V lost 1 base and J 10 bases, leaving 13 bases between the germline ends.

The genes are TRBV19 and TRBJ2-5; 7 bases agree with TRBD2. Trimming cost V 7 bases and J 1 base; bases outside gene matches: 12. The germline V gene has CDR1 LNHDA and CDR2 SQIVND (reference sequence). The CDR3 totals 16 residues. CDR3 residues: CASTSGPAGLQETQYF. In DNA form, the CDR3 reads TGTGCCAGTACCTCTGGACCAGCGGGGCTCCAAGAGACCCAGTACTTC.

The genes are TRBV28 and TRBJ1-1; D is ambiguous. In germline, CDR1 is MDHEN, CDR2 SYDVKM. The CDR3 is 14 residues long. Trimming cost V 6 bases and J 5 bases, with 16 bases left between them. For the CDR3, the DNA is TGTGCCAGCAGGCCGGTCCCTGGGAGGACTGAAGCTTTCTTT. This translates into CASRPVPGRTEAFF.

The CDR3: CASSSWSGRDLDRGQYF. For the CDR3, the DNA is TGTGCCAGCAGTTCCTGGAGTGGCCGAGACCTCGACCGTGGGCAGTACTTC. V is TRBV28 and J is TRBJ2-7; no clear D. The CDR3 spans 17 residues. V lost 4 bases, J lost 9 bases, and 28 bases lay in between. Germline V lookup: CDR1 MDHEN, CDR2 SYDVKM. Filled out from reference TRBV28 and TRBJ2-7, the complete variable domain reads DVKVTQSSRYLVKRTGEKVFLECVQDMDHENMFWYRQDPGLGLRLIYFSYDVKMKEKGDIPEGYSVSREKKERFSLILESASTNQTSMYLCASSSWSGRDLDRGQYFGPGTRLTVT.

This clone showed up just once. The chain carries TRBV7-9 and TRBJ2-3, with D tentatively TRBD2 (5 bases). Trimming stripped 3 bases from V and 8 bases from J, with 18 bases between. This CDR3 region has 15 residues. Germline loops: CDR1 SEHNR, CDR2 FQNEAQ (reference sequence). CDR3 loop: CASSFNPVSSGTQYF. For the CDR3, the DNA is TGTGCCAGCAGCTTTAATCCAGTTTCCAGCGGTACGCAGTATTTT. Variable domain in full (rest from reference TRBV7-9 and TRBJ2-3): DTGVSQNPRHKITKRGQNVTFRCDPISEHNRLYWYRQTLGQGPEFLTYFQNEAQLEKSRLLSDRFSAERPKGSFSTLEIQRTEQGDSAMYLCASSFNPVSSGTQYFGPGTRLTVL.

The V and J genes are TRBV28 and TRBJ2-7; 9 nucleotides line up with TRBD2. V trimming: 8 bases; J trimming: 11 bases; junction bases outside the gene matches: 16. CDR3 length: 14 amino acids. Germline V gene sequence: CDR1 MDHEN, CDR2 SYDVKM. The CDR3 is CASGTPGLASSEYF. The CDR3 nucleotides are TGTGCCAGCGGCACCCCGGGACTAGCTAGCTCCGAGTACTTC.

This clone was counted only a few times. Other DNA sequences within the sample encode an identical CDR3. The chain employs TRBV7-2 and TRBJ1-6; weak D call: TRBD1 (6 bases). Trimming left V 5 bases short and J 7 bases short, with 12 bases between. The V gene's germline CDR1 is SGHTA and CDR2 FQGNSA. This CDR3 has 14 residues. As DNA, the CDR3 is TGTGCCAGCAGCGCACAGGGCCCCAATTCACCCCTCCACTTT. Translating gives CASSAQGPNSPLHF.

The DNA for the CDR3 is TGTGCCAGCAGCGCAACAGGGGTTGGAGGAAACACCATATATTTT. It is translated as CASSATGVGGNTIYF. The chain carries TRBV6-1 and TRBJ1-3, with TRBD1 matching 7 bases. Germline V CDR1 and CDR2: MNHNS, SASEGT. The V and J ends lost 6 bases and 4 bases, in that order; junction bases with no gene match: 9. There are 15 residues in the CDR3.

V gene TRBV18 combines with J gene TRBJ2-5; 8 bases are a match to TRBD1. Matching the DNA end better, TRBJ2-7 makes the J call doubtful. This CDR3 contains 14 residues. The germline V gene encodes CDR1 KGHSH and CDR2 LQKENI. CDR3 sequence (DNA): TGTGCCAGCTCACCTCGACAGGGGTCCTACGAGCAGTACTTC. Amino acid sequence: CASSPRQGSYEQYF.